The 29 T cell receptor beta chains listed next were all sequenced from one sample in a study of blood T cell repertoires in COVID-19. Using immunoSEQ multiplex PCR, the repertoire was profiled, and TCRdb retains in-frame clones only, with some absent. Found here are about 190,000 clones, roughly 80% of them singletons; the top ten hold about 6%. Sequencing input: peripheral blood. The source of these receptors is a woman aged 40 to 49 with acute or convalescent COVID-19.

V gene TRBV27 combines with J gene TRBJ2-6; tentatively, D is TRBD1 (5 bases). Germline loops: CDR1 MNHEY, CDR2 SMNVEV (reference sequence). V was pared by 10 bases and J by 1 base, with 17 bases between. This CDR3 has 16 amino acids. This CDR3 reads CATSDNPFSGANVLTF. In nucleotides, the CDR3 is TGTGCCACCTCGGACAACCCTTTTTCTGGGGCCAACGTCCTGACTTTC.

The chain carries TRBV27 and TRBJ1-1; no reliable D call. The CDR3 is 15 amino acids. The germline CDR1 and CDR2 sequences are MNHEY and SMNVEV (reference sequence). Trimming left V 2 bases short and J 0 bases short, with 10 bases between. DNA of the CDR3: TGTGCCAGCAGTTTAGGCCCCTTCCTGAACACTGAAGCTTTCTTT. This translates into CASSLGPFLNTEAFF.

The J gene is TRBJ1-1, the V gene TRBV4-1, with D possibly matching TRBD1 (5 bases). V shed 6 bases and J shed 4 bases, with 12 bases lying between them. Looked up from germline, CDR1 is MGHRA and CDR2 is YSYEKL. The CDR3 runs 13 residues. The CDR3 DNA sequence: TGCGCCAGCAGTGTTCAGGGAAGCACTGAAGCTTTCTTT. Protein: CASSVQGSTEAFF.

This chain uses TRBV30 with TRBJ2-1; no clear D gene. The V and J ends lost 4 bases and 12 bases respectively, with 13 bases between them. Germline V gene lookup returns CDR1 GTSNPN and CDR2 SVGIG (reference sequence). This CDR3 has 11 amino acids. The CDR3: CAWTPEPGQFF. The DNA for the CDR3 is TGTGCCTGGACCCCCGAGCCCGGGCAGTTCTTC.

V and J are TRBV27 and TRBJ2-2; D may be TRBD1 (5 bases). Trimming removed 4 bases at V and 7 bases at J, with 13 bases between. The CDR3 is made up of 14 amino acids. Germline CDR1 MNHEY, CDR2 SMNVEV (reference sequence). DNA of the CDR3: TGTGCCAGCAGTTGGGGCAGAGGCATCGGGGAGCTGTTTTTT. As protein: CASSWGRGIGELFF.

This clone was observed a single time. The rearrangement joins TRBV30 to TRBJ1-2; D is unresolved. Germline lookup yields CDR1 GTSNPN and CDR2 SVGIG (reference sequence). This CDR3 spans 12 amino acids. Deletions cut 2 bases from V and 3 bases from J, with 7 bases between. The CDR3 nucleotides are TGTGCCTGGAGTTCAGTCTACTATGGCTACACCTTC. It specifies CAWSSVYYGYTF.

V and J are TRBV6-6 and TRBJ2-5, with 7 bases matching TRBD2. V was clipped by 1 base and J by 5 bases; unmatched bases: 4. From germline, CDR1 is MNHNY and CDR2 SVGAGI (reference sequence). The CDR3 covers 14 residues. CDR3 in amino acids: CASSYFPGGETQYF. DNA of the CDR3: TGTGCCAGCAGTTACTTTCCGGGAGGCGAGACCCAGTACTTC.

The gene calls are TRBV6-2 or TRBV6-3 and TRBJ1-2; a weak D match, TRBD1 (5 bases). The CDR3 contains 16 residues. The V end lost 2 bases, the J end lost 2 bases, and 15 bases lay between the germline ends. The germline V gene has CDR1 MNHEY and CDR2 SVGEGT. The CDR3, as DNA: TGTGCCAGCAGTTACGCGGGGACTTACGTAAACTATGGCTACACCTTC. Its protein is CASSYAGTYVNYGYTF.

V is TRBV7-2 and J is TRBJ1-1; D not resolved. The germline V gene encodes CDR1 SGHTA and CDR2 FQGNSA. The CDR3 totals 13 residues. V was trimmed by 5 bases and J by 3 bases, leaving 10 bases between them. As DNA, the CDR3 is TGTGCCAGCAGCACCGGACTGTACACTGAAGCTTTCTTT. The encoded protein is CASSTGLYTEAFF.

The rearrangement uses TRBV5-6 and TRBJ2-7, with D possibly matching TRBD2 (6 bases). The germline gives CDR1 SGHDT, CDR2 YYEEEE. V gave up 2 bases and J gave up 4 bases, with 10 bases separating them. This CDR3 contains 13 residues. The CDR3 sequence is CASSFRGRYEQYF. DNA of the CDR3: TGTGCCAGCAGCTTCCGGGGGAGGTACGAGCAGTACTTC.

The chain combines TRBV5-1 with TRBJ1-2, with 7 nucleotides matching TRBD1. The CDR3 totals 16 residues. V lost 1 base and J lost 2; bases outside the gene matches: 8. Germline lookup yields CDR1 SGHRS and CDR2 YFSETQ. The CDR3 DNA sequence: TGCGCCAGCAGCTTGAAAGACGGGACAGCAAACTATGGCTACACCTTC. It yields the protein CASSLKDGTANYGYTF.

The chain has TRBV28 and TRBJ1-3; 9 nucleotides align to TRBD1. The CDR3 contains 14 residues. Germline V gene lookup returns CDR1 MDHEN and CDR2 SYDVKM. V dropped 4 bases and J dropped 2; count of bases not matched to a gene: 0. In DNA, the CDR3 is TGTGCCAGCAGTTACAGGGGGCCTGGAAACACCATATATTTT. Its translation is CASSYRGPGNTIYF.

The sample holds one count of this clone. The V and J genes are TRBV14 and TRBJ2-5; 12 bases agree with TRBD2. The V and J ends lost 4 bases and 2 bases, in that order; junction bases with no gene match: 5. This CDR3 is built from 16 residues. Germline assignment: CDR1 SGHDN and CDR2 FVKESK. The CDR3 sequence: CASSLGLAGNQETQYF. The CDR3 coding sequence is TGTGCCAGCAGCCTCGGACTAGCGGGGAATCAAGAGACCCAGTACTTC.

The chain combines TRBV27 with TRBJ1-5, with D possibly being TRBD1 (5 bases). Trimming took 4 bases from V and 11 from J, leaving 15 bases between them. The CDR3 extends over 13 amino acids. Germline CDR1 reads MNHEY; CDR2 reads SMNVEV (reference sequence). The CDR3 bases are TGTGCCAGCAGTTACTCGGCCGGAGGGGCCCAGCATTTT. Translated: CASSYSAGGAQHF.

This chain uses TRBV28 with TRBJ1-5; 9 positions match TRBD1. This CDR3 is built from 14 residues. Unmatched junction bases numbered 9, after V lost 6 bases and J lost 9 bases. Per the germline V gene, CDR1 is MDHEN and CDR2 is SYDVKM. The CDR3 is CASSLDRGLWPQHF. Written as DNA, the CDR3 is TGTGCCAGCAGCCTCGACAGGGGGTTATGGCCCCAGCATTTT.

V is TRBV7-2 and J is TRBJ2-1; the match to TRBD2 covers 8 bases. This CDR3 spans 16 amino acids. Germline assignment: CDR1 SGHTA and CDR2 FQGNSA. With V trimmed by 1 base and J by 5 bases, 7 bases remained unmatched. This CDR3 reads CASSLGHGTSHNEQFF. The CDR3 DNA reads TGTGCCAGCAGCTTAGGCCACGGGACTAGTCACAATGAGCAGTTCTTC.

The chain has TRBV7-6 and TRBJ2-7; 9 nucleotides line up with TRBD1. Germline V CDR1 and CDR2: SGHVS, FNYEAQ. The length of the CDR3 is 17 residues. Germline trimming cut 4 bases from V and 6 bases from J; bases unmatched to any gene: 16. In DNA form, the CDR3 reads TGTGCCAGCAGCTCCCATTGGCCGGGACAGGGTATGGTCGAGCAGTACTTC. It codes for CASSSHWPGQGMVEQYF.

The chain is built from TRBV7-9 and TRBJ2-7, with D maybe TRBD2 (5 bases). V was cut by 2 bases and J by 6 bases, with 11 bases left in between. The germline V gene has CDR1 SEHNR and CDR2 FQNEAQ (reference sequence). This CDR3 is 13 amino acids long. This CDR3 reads CASSLLGGSEQYF. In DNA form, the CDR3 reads TGTGCCAGCAGCTTACTGGGTGGGAGCGAGCAGTACTTC.

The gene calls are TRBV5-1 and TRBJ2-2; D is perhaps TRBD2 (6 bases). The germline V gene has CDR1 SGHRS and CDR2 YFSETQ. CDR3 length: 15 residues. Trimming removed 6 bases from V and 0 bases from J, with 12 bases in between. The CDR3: CASTAGSSNTGELFF. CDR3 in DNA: TGCGCCAGCACTGCGGGATCTTCGAACACCGGGGAGCTGTTTTTT.

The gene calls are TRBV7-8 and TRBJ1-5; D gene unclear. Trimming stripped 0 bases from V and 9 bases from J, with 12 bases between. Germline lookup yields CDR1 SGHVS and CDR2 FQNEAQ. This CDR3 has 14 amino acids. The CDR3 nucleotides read TGTGCCAGCAGCTTAGCTGGGAGGGAGGTGCCCCAGCATTTT. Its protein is CASSLAGREVPQHF.

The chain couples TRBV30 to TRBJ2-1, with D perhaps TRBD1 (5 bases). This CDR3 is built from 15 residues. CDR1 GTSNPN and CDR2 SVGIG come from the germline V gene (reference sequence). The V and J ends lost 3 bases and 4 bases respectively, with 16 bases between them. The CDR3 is CAWSPGYGVYNEQFF. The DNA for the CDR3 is TGTGCCTGGAGCCCAGGGTATGGTGTGTACAATGAGCAGTTCTTC.

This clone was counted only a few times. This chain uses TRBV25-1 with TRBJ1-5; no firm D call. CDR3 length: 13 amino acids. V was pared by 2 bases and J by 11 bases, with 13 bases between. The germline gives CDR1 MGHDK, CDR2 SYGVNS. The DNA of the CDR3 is TGTGCCAGCAGTGAACATGATCGGGAGTCCCAGCATTTT. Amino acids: CASSEHDRESQHF. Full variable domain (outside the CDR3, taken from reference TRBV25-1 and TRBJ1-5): EADIYQTPRYLVIGTGKKITLECSQTMGHDKMYWYQQDPGMELHLIHYSYGVNSTEKGDLSSESTVSRIRTEHFPLTLESARPSHTSQYLCASSEHDRESQHFGDGTRLSIL.

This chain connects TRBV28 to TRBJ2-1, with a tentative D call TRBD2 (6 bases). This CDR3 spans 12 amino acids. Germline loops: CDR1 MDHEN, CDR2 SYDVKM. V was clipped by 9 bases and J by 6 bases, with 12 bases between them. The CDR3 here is CASRDSPNEQFF. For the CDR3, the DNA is TGTGCCAGTCGGGACTCCCCCAATGAGCAGTTCTTC.

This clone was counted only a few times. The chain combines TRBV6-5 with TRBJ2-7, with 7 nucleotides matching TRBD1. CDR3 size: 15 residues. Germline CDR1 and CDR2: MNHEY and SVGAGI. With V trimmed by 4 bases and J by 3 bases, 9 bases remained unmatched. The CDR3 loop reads CASSSVGQRDYEQYF. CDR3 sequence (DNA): TGTGCCAGCAGTTCCGTGGGACAGAGAGACTACGAGCAGTACTTC.

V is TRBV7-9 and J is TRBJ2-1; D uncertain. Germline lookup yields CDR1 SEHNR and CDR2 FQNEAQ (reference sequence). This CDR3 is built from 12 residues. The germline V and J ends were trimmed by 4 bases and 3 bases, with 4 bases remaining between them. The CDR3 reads CASSSIYNEQFF. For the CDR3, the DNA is TGTGCCAGCAGCTCAATCTACAATGAGCAGTTCTTC.

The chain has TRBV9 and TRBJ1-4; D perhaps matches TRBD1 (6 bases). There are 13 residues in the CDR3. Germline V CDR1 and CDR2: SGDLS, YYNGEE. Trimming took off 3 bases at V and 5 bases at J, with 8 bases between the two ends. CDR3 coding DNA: TGTGCCAGCAGCGCACAGGGAAATGAAAAACTGTTTTTT. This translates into CASSAQGNEKLFF. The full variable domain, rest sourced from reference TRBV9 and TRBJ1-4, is DSGVTQTPKHLITATGQRVTLRCSPRSGDLSVYWYQQSLDQGLQFLIQYYNGEERAKGNILERFSAQQFPDLHSELNLSSLELGDSALYFCASSAQGNEKLFFGSGTQLSVL.

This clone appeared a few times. The CDR3, as DNA: TGTGCCAGCAGTGAAGCGAGCTACGAGCAGTACTTC. This gives the protein CASSEASYEQYF. The chain has TRBV6-1 and TRBJ2-7, with D uncertain. The CDR3 is 12 residues long. V was cut by 0 bases and J by 3 bases, with 3 bases left in between. Per the germline V gene, CDR1 is MNHNS and CDR2 is SASEGT.

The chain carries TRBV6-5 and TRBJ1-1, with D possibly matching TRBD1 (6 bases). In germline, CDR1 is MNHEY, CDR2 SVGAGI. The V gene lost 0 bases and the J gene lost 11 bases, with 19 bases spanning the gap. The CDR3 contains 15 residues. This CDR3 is CASSYSRGGTETAFF. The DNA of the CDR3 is TGTGCCAGCAGTTACTCGAGAGGGGGTACGGAGACGGCTTTCTTT.

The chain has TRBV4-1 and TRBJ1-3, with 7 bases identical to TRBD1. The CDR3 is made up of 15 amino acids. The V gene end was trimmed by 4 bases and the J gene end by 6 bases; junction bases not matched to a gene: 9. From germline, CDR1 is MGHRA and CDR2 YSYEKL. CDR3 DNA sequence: TGCGCCAGCAGCCCCCAGGGGGTCACCCCAAACACCATATATTTT. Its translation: CASSPQGVTPNTIYF.